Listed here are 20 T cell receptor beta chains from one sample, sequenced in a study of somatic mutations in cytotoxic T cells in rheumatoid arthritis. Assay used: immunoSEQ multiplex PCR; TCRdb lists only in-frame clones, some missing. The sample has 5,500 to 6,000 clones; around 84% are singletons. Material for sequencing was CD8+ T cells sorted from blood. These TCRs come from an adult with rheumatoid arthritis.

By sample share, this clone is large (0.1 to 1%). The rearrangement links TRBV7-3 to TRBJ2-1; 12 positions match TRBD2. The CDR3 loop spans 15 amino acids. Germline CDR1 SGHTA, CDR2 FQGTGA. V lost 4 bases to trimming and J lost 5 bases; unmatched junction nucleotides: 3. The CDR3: CASSSLAGGDNEQFF. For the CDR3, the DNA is TGTGCCAGCAGCTCGCTAGCGGGAGGGGACAATGAGCAGTTCTTC.

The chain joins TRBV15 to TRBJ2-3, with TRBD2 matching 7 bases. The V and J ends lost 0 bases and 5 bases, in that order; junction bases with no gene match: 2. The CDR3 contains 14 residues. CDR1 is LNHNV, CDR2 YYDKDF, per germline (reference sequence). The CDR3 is CATSREGGVDTQYF. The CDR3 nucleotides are TGTGCCACCAGCAGAGAGGGGGGGGTAGATACGCAGTATTTT.

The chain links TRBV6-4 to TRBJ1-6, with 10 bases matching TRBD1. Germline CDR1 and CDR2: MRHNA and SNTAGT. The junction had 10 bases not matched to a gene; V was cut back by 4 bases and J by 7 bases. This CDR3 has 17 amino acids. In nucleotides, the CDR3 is TGTGCCAGCAGTGTCCGCCGGGACAGGGGAAAAAATTCACCCCTCCACTTT. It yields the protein CASSVRRDRGKNSPLHF.

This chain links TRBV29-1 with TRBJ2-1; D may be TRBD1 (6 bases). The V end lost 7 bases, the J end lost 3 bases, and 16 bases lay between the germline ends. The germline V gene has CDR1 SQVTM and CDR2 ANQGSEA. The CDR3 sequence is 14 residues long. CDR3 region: CSGRLGAGYNEQFF. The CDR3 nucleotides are TGCAGCGGGAGGTTGGGGGCAGGCTACAATGAGCAGTTCTTC.

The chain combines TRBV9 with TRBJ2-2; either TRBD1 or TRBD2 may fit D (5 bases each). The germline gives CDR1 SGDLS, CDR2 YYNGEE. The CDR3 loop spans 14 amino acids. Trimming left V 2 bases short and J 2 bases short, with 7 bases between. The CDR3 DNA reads TGTGCCAGCAGCGTGGGGGTCAACACCGGGGAGCTGTTTTTT. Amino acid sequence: CASSVGVNTGELFF.

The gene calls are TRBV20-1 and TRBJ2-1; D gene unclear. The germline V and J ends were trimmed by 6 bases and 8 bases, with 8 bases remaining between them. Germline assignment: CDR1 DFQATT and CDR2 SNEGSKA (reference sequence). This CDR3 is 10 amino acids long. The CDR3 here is CSAPSDEQFF. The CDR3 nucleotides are TGCAGTGCCCCCAGCGATGAGCAGTTCTTC.

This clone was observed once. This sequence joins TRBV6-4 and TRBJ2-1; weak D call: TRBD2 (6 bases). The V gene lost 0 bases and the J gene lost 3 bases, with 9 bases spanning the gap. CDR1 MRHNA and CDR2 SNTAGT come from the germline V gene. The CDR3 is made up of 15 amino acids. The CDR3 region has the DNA TGTGCCAGCAGTGACTCTGGAGGGGACTACAATGAGCAGTTCTTC. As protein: CASSDSGGDYNEQFF.

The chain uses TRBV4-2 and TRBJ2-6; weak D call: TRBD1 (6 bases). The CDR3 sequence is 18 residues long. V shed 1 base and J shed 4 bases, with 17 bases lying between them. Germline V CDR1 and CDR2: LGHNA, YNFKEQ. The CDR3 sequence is CASSQATAGASGANVLTF. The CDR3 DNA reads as TGTGCCAGCAGCCAAGCGACGGCAGGGGCTTCCGGGGCCAACGTCCTGACTTTC.

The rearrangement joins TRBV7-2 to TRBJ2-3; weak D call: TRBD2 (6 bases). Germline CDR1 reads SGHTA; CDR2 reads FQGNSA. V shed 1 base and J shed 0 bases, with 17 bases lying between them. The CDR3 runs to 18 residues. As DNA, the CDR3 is TGTGCCAGCAGCTTAGGACTGGGGGGAGGCTCTAGCACAGATACGCAGTATTTT. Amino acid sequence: CASSLGLGGGSSTDTQYF.

CDR3 loop: CASSLGETANTGELFF. CDR3 DNA: TGTGCCAGCAGCTTAGGGGAGACAGCGAACACCGGGGAGCTGTTTTTT. V usage is TRBV7-9 and J usage is TRBJ2-2; D tentatively reads TRBD1 or TRBD2 (5 bases each). The ends were cut back, 1 base at V and 0 bases at J, with 9 bases in the middle. Germline V gene lookup returns CDR1 SEHNR and CDR2 FQNEAQ (reference sequence). The CDR3 sequence is 16 residues long.

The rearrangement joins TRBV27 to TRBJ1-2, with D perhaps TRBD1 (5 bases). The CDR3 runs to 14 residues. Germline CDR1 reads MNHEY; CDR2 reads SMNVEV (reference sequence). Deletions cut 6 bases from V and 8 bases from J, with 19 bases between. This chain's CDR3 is CASSPTSWGRGYTF. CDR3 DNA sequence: TGTGCCAGCAGCCCAACCTCTTGGGGACGGGGCTACACCTTC.

CDR3 residues: CASSQEVRVTGNYGYTF. In nucleotides, the CDR3 is TGCGCCAGCAGCCAAGAAGTTCGGGTTACAGGGAACTATGGCTACACCTTC. V and J are TRBV4-1 and TRBJ1-2; D perhaps matches TRBD1 (6 bases). V lost 0 bases, J lost 2 bases, and 16 bases lay in between. This CDR3 contains 17 residues. Per the germline V gene, CDR1 is MGHRA and CDR2 is YSYEKL.

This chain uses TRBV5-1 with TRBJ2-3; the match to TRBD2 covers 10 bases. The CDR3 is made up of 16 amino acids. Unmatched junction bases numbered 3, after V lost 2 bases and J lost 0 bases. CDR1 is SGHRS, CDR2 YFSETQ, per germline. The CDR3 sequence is CASSFAGLASTDTQYF. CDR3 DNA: TGCGCCAGCAGCTTCGCGGGACTAGCGAGCACAGATACGCAGTATTTT.

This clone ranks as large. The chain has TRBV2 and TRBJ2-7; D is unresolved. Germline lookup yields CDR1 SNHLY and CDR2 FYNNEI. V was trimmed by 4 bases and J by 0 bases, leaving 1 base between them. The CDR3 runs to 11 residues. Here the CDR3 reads CASSASYEQYF. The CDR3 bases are TGTGCCAGCAGTGCCTCCTACGAGCAGTACTTC.

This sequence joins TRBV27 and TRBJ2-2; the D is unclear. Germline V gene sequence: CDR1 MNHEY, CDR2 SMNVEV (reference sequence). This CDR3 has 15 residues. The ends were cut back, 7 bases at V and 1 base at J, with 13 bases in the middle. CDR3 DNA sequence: TGTGCCAGCACCACGTGGGATTTGAACACCGGGGAGCTGTTTTTT. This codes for CASTTWDLNTGELFF.

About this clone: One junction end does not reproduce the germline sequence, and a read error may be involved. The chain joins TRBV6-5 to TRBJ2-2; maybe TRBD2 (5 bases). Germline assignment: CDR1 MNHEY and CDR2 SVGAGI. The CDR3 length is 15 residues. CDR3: CASSVLATNAGELFF. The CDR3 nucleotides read TGTGCCAGCAGCGTTCTAGCAACGAACGCCGGGGAGCTGTTTTTT.

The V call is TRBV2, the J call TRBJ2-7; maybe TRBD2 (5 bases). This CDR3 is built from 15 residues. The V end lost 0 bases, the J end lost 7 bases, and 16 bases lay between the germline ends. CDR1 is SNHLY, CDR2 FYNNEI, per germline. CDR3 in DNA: TGTGCCAGCAGTGAAGCGGAGGACGGGTTCGAAGAGCAGTACTTC. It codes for CASSEAEDGFEEQYF.

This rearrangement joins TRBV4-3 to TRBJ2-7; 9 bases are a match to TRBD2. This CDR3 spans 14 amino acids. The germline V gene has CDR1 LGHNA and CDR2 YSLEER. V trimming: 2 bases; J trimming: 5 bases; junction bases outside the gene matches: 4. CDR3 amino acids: CASSQFAGGHEQYF. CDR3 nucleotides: TGCGCCAGCAGCCAATTCGCGGGGGGGCACGAGCAGTACTTC.

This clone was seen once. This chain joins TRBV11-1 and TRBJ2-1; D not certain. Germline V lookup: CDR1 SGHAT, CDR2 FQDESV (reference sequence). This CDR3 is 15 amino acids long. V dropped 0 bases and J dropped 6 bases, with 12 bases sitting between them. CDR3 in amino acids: CASSLAPGRVNEQFF. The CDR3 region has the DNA TGTGCCAGCAGCTTAGCTCCTGGCCGTGTCAATGAGCAGTTCTTC.

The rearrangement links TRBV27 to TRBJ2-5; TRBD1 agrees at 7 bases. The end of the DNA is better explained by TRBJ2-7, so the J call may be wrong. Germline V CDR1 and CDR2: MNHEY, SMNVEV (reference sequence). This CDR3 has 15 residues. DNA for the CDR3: TGTGCCAGCAGTCTCGGACCCCAGGGGGTCTACGAGCAGTACTTC. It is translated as CASSLGPQGVYEQYF.